The 16 T cell receptor beta chains reported below all come from one sample, sequenced in a study of OX40 agonist ivuxolimab in advanced cancers. The library was made by the immunoSEQ multiplex PCR assay. TCRdb stores this immuneACCESS table with in-frame sequences only. Part of the clones is absent; in the studies checked, under half of the shortfall reflects unresolved V genes, and no reason is known for the rest. In this sample the table shows tens of thousands of clones, around 94% of which occur a single time. The top ten clonotypes cover roughly 22% of the sample. The sample in question was CD4+ or CD8+ T cells sorted from blood, obtained in a trial of the OX40 agonist ivuxolimab. Receptors were obtained from an adult with an advanced solid tumor such as melanoma, head and neck, liver or kidney cancer.

V usage is TRBV14 and J usage is TRBJ2-7, with a weak D call TRBD2 (5 bases). This CDR3 spans 15 amino acids. Trimming stripped 1 base from V and 3 bases from J, with 13 bases between. Germline V gene lookup returns CDR1 SGHDN and CDR2 FVKESK. The CDR3 sequence is CASSQGLGIYYEQYF. Written as DNA, the CDR3 is TGTGCCAGCAGCCAAGGTCTCGGGATTTACTACGAGCAGTACTTC.

The chain is built from TRBV11-3 and TRBJ2-2; 7 positions agree with TRBD2. Germline loops: CDR1 SGHNT, CDR2 YENEEA. Germline trimming cut 1 base from V and 5 bases from J; bases unmatched to any gene: 4. This CDR3 spans 15 amino acids. In nucleotides, the CDR3 is TGTGCCAGCAGCTTAGCTGGTAGCGGGACCGGGGAGCTGTTTTTT. Amino acids: CASSLAGSGTGELFF.

The V gene is TRBV4-1, the J gene TRBJ2-1; 14 bases map to TRBD2. CDR3 length equals 15 residues. Trimming took 4 bases from V and 10 from J; bases not matched to a gene: 6. The germline CDR1 and CDR2 sequences are MGHRA and YSYEKL. The CDR3 loop reads CASSPPGTSGGEQFF. The CDR3 DNA reads TGCGCCAGCAGCCCCCCCGGGACTAGCGGGGGAGAGCAGTTCTTC.

The V and J genes are TRBV5-5 and TRBJ2-1; D gene ambiguous. Germline lookup yields CDR1 SGHKS and CDR2 YYEKEE (reference sequence). This CDR3 is built from 12 residues. V lost 2 bases and J 8 bases, leaving 8 bases between the germline ends. Here the CDR3 DNA reads TGTGCCAGCAGCTTTGGTGCCCATGAGCAGTTCTTC. Protein sequence: CASSFGAHEQFF.

The V and J genes are TRBV27 and TRBJ2-1; 8 bases line up with TRBD1. V dropped 10 bases and J dropped 7; count of bases not matched to a gene: 15. The CDR3 covers 15 residues. The V gene's germline CDR1 is MNHEY and CDR2 SMNVEV (reference sequence). The CDR3 nucleotides read TGTGCCACCGGATCCCTCCTATACAGGGGGAATGAGCAGTTCTTC. Translation: CATGSLLYRGNEQFF.

In DNA, the CDR3 is TGTGCCAGCAGTGGGAGGGGCGAAGCTGAAGCTTTCTTT. This encodes CASSGRGEAEAFF. V and J are TRBV28 and TRBJ1-1, with a tentative D call TRBD1 (5 bases). Germline CDR1 reads MDHEN; CDR2 reads SYDVKM. The V gene lost 5 bases and the J gene lost 6 bases, with 13 bases spanning the gap. CDR3 size: 13 residues.

This clone came up once. The J gene is TRBJ1-1, the V gene TRBV28; tentatively, D is TRBD1 (6 bases). Trimming cost V 2 bases and J 5 bases, with 12 bases left between them. Germline V CDR1 and CDR2: MDHEN, SYDVKM. The CDR3 is 14 amino acids. CDR3 amino acids: CASSLPGEVTEAFF. CDR3 DNA: TGTGCCAGCAGTTTACCAGGGGAAGTAACTGAAGCTTTCTTT.

The chain couples TRBV10-1 to TRBJ2-1; TRBD1 is a possible D gene (5 bases). The CDR3 runs 15 residues. Germline assignment: CDR1 WNHNN and CDR2 SYGVQD (reference sequence). V was cut by 1 base and J by 2 bases, with 9 bases left in between. CDR3 in DNA: TGCGCCAGCAGTGAGTGGGCAGGGCCCTACAATGAGCAGTTCTTC. Amino acid sequence: CASSEWAGPYNEQFF.

The J gene is TRBJ1-1, the V gene TRBV27; D remains unclear. The germline gives CDR1 MNHEY, CDR2 SMNVEV (reference sequence). The CDR3 has 12 amino acids. V lost 8 bases to trimming and J lost 5 bases, with 12 bases between them. The CDR3, as DNA: TGTGCCAGCCGCACTGGGTGGACTGAAGCTTTCTTT. Translated, it gives CASRTGWTEAFF.

This chain uses TRBV27 with TRBJ1-1; the D gene is possibly TRBD1 (5 bases). There are 16 residues in the CDR3. CDR1 is MNHEY, CDR2 SMNVEV, per germline (reference sequence). The V and J ends lost 3 bases and 4 bases respectively, with 18 bases between them. The CDR3 here is CASSFPPRGPATEAFF. The CDR3 nucleotides are TGTGCCAGCAGTTTCCCCCCGCGGGGCCCTGCCACTGAAGCTTTCTTT.

The chain links TRBV9 to TRBJ1-3; D may be TRBD1 (6 bases). The CDR3 covers 13 residues. Germline CDR1 reads SGDLS; CDR2 reads YYNGEE. Trimming left V 3 bases short and J 4 bases short, with 8 bases between. The CDR3 protein is CASSGGAGNTIYF. In DNA, the CDR3 is TGTGCCAGCAGCGGGGGGGCAGGAAACACCATATATTTT.

The chain uses TRBV7-8 and TRBJ1-1; D call uncertain. Germline values: CDR1 SGHVS, CDR2 FQNEAQ. This CDR3 spans 13 amino acids. V lost 5 bases and J 3 bases, leaving 10 bases between the germline ends. The CDR3 here is CASSRNGDTEAFF. CDR3 DNA: TGTGCCAGCAGCCGGAATGGCGACACTGAAGCTTTCTTT.

This CDR3 reads CAISVGNYGYTF. In DNA, the CDR3 is TGTGCCATCAGTGTCGGCAACTATGGCTACACCTTC. V usage is TRBV10-3 and J usage is TRBJ1-2, with unresolved D. CDR3 length equals 12 residues. V was cut by 4 bases and J by 2 bases, with 5 bases left in between. Germline CDR1 reads ENHRY; CDR2 reads SYGVKD.

This clone showed up just once. The chain joins TRBV28 to TRBJ2-2; D ambiguous. The germline V and J ends were trimmed by 3 bases and 6 bases, with 11 bases remaining between them. The CDR3 spans 14 residues. Germline assignment: CDR1 MDHEN and CDR2 SYDVKM. The CDR3, as DNA: TGTGCCAGCAGTTTCCGGACCCGATCCGGGGAGCTGTTTTTT. It specifies CASSFRTRSGELFF.

CDR3 residues: CASSHIGSWDEQFF. The CDR3 DNA follows: TGTGCCAGTAGCCACATCGGGTCCTGGGATGAGCAGTTCTTC. The rearrangement uses TRBV19 and TRBJ2-1; D is unclear. The CDR3 has 14 residues. Germline V gives CDR1 LNHDA, CDR2 SQIVND (reference sequence). V was clipped by 6 bases and J by 8 bases, with 17 bases between them.

The rearrangement joins TRBV7-9 to TRBJ2-7; TRBD1 matches at 7 bases. V lost 4 bases, J lost 2 bases, and 8 bases stayed unmatched. Germline CDR1 SEHNR, CDR2 FQNEAQ (reference sequence). The CDR3 runs to 15 residues. CDR3 in amino acids: CASSSRQGSPYEQYF. In nucleotides, the CDR3 is TGTGCCAGCAGCTCCAGACAGGGTAGCCCCTACGAGCAGTACTTC.